This T cell receptor (beta chain) was sequenced in a study of cytomegalovirus exposure and HLA in healthy donors (dated by TCRdb to 2016 to 2017). Describing the broader study: The 650 to 750 repertoires of the first cohort and the 120 validation repertoires were produced on the same platform, according to a later analysis. Besides the first cohort of roughly 640 subjects, a separate validation cohort made up of some 110 different subjects was used. The study aimed to test whether cataloging public T cell receptors could reveal signatures of past pathogen exposure. The study combined high-throughput TCR immunosequencing, statistical association of individual TCRs with disease status, and machine learning to predict cytomegalovirus infection status. The investigation overall reported the following: The study listed approximately 150 TCR beta chains as associated with cytomegalovirus. Of the cluster scores, roughly 93% were above 0 in a later analysis, which found that TCRs clustered in the first cohort also tended to co-occur in the 95 to 150 validation repertoires. A later analysis lacked HLA typing for the validation cohort, so it scored co-occurrence in that cohort across all 110 or so repertoires. In both the original and validation cohorts, the classifier was reported to diagnose cytomegalovirus status with high specificity and sensitivity. According to the authors, the approach could potentially be generalized to other disease states and immunological phenotypes. A few of the identified cytomegalovirus-associated TCR beta chains were confirmed in vitro to be specific for cytomegalovirus antigens. While some public TCRs were present in many individuals, most TCR sequences turned up only very rarely across donors.

At the junction V is shortened by 0 bases and J by 4 bases, with 5 bases in between. CDR1 and CDR2 are read off the germline V gene as MNHEY and SVGAGI. From cysteine to phenylalanine, the CDR3 is 13 amino acids long. Solely the CDR3 DNA is kept, with 39 bases framed from the first base. The library came from the immunoSEQ multiplex PCR assay. The paper's processing steps were these. A statistical classification framework was built to diagnose cytomegalovirus status from the catalog of TCR beta chain sequences. TCRdb obtained this table from immuneACCESS and retained in-frame rearrangements with V and J assigned. These tables miss some clones; where compared with another copy, unresolved V genes account for less than half of the shortfall, and the remainder is unexplained. V, J and clone size derive from that table, while D and trimming were established from the DNA sequence. Across this sample there are about 56,000 clones, with about 92% seen only once. 1.1% of the sample is held by the ten biggest clonotypes.

As to this clone: Its antigen is still unknown. No per-base quality is available; no much larger clone lies one base away.

The donors belonged to the validation cohort of approximately 130 subjects, which was separate from the approximately 680-subject first cohort. This TCR derives from a man younger than 35 in good health and CMV-seronegative. The sequencing sample was made of PBMCs. The sequence links TRBV6-5 to TRBJ2-3; no D gene is confidently identified. The CDR3 protein: CASSYSGADTQYF. The sequenced DNA is TGTGCCAGCAGTTACTCCGGAGCAGATACGCAGTATTTT.